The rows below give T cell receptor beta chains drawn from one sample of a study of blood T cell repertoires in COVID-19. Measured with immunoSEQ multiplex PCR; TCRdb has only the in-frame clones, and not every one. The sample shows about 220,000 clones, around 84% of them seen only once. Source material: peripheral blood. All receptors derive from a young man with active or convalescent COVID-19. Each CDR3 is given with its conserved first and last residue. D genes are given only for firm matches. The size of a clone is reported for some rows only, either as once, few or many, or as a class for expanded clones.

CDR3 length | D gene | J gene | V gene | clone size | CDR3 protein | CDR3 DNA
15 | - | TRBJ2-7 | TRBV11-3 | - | CASSLAGQGTYEQYF | TGTGCCAGCAGCTTAGCAGGGCAGGGTACCTACGAGCAGTACTTC
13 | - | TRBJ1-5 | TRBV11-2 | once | CASSLDRNQPQHF | TGTGCCAGCAGCTTAGACAGGAATCAGCCCCAGCATTTT
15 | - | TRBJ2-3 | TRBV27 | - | CASSLDGIITDTQYF | TGTGCCAGCAGTTTAGACGGGATCATCACAGATACGCAGTATTTT
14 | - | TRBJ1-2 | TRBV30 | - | CAWSVGGTSSGYTF | TGTGCCTGGAGTGTGGGAGGGACCTCCTCTGGCTACACCTTC
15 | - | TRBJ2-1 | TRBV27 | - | CASSLYTSSYNEQFF | TGTGCCAGCAGTCTTTATACGAGCTCCTACAATGAGCAGTTCTTC
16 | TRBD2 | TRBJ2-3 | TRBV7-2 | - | CASSLARGTSGGAQYF | TGTGCCAGCAGCTTAGCCCGGGGGACTAGCGGGGGCGCGCAGTATTTT
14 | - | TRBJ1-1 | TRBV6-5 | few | CAAQTPPWELKLYF | TGTGCCGCACAAACACCGCCCTGGGAGCTTAAGCTTTACTTT
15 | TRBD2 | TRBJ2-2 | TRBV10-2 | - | CASSGSGGNTGELFF | TGCGCCAGCAGTGGAAGCGGGGGGAACACCGGGGAGCTGTTTTTT
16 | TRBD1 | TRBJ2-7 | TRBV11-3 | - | CASSERGGDRRHEQYF | TGTGCCAGCAGCGAAAGAGGCGGGGACAGGCGCCACGAGCAGTACTTC
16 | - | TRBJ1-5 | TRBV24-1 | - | CATSDSESGRGQPQHF | TGTGCCACCAGTGATTCGGAGTCCGGGCGGGGTCAGCCCCAGCATTTT
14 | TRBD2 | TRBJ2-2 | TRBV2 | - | CASKAGANTGELFF | TGTGCCAGCAAGGCGGGGGCGAACACCGGGGAGCTGTTTTTT
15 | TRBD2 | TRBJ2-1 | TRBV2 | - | CASIRDYLGSGEQFF | TGTGCCAGCATTAGGGACTACCTCGGGTCCGGGGAGCAGTTCTTC
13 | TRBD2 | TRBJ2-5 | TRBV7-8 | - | CAGGLAGEETQYF | TGTGCCGGGGGACTAGCGGGAGAAGAGACCCAGTACTTC
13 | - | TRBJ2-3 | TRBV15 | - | CATSKSGSDTQYF | TGTGCCACCAGCAAGTCCGGGAGCGATACGCAGTATTTT
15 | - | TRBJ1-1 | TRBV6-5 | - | CASSYSRGMITEAFF | TGTGCCAGCAGTTACAGTCGGGGGATGATCACTGAAGCTTTCTTT
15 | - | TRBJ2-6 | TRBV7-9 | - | CASSSQGFGANVLTF | TGTGCCAGCAGCTCGCAGGGGTTTGGGGCCAACGTCCTGACTTTC
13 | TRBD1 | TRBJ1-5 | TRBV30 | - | CAWSTQGDQPQHF | TGTGCCTGGAGTACACAGGGGGATCAGCCCCAGCATTTT
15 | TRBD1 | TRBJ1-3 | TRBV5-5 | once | CASSSGTVSGNTIYF | TGTGCCAGCAGCTCGGGGACAGTTTCTGGAAACACCATATATTTT
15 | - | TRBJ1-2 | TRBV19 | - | CASGSRDSTPYGYTF | TGTGCCAGTGGGTCCCGGGACTCCACTCCCTATGGCTACACCTTC
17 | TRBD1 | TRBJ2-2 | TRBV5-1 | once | CASRRTGSRGSTGELFF | TGCGCCAGCAGACGGACAGGGAGTCGGGGGAGCACCGGGGAGCTGTTTTTT
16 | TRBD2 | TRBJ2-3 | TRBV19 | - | CASGPRGLMYTDTQYF | TGTGCCAGTGGCCCGAGGGGACTAATGTACACAGATACGCAGTATTTT
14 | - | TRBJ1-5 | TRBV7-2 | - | CASTTGSSNQPQHF | TGTGCCAGTACCACAGGGTCTAGCAATCAGCCCCAGCATTTT